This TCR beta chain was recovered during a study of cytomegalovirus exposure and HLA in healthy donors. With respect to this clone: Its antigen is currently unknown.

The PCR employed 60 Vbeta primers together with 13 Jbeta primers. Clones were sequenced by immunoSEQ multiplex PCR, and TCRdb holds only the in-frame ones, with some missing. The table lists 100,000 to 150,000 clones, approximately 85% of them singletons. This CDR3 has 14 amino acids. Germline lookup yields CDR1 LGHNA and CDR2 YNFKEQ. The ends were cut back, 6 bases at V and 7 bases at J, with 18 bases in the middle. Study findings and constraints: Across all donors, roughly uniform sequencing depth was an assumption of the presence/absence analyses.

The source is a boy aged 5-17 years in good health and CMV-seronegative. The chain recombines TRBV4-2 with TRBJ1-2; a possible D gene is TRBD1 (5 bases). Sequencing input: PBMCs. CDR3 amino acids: CASRPVGGESGYTF. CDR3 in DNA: TGTGCCAGCAGACCCGTTGGGGGGGAGAGTGGCTACACCTTC.